This T cell receptor beta chain was sequenced in a study of cytomegalovirus exposure and HLA in healthy donors. Across the study: Unique TCRs numbering some 77 million, obtained from HLA-typed donors, made up an early data release. The study, taken as a whole, reports: It was likely that a cluster of highly shared sequence variants was a sequencing artifact.

V shed 2 bases, J shed 0 bases, and the junction held 0 bases outside the gene matches. Looked up from germline, CDR1 is MRHNA and CDR2 is SNTAGT. CDR3 length: 15 residues. As for this clone: No antigen is known for it.

Vbeta (60) and Jbeta (13) primers were used in the PCR. Some clones are missing from TCRdb's copy, which holds only in-frame ones; the method was immunoSEQ multiplex PCR. The repertoire consists of tens of thousands of clones, with approximately 90% occurring once and the leading ten covering over 10%. The sample comprised PBMCs. The TCR originated in a woman aged 25 to 39 in good health and CMV-seropositive. The chain is built from TRBV6-4 and TRBJ2-2, with 7 bases identical to TRBD2. CDR3 sequence: CASSDGLANTGELFF. DNA for the CDR3: TGTGCCAGCAGTGACGGACTAGCGAACACCGGGGAGCTGTTTTTT.